This TCR beta chain was documented in a study of shared clonotypes between healthy human individuals. The overall study: The cohort comprised a couple of women and a few men. Their ages spanned 18 to 49 years.

With regard to this clone: This same CDR3 is encoded by further DNA sequences in the sample.

CD45RO-negative, CCR7-positively selected cells formed the naive CD8 fraction, excluding terminally differentiated effector memory CD45RA+ cells. Deep-level settings were used for running the assay. An approximately 180 ng quantity of DNA, 25,000 to 30,000 T cell genomes, went into the sorted-subset replicate PCRs. Study processing details: Quality scores were absent from the junction-only immunoSEQ sequences, so filtering differed. Assay: immunoSEQ multiplex PCR; the TCRdb copy retains only in-frame clones and omits some. The V and J calls and clone size were taken over from that table, and D and trimming were inferred from the DNA. Of roughly 2 million clones listed, roughly 94% were seen once; the top ten hold about 1.1%. The clonotype comes from a man younger than 35 in good health. Material for sequencing was naive CD8+ T cells sorted from blood.

The CDR3 nucleotides read TGTGCCAGCAGTGACGGCGGTAACACTGAAGCTTTCTTT. It yields the protein CASSDGGNTEAFF. The rearrangement uses TRBV6-4 and TRBJ1-1; the D is unclear. V was clipped by 2 bases and J by 2 bases, with 6 bases between them. Germline CDR1 is MRHNA and CDR2 is SNTAGT. The CDR3 contains 13 residues.